The TCR beta chain described here comes from a study of molecular identifiers for immune sequencing clone quantification (dated 2018 in TCRdb). In terms of the full investigation: For a replicate experiment, RNA from approximately 20,000 or 100,000 naive CD8 T cells was divided into five aliquots, of which four were sequenced. This methods study used CD8 T cells to benchmark TCR RNA copy counting and molecular-identifier clustering-based TCR repertoire sequencing (MIDCIRS). Findings and caveats that apply to the study as a whole: Modeling estimated about 3.3 recovered TCR RNA copies per cell, compared with about 10 by digital PCR, which implies roughly 30% capture efficiency. The sizes of highly expanded clones could end up underestimated when identical TCR molecules share a barcode. When barcode sub-clustering was left out, chimeric consensus sequences inflated TCR diversity, with chimeras reaching as high as 47%. Spiked-in Jurkat TCR RNA (roughly 10 copies' worth), which is not part of the donor repertoire, was contained in the naive libraries. A single cell's worth of spiked-in Jurkat TCR RNA was reported detectable even among about 1.1 million naive CD8 T cells. Clones above 20 RNA copies held over 98% of molecules in CMV-specific effector cells but under 1% in naive cells.

At least ten counts were recorded for this clonotype. Its antigen is not yet known. No base qualities exist here, and no much larger clone lies one base off it. Libraries of naive CD8 T cells were generated from roughly 20,000 to 1,000,000 sorted cells, with 10%, 30% or 50% of the purified RNA used. Naive CD8 T cells were FACS-sorted as CD8+CD4-CCR7+CD45RA+ on a BD FACSAria II into RLT Plus buffer. To test detection sensitivity, Jurkat RNA equivalent to approximately ten TCR copies was spiked into samples of roughly 20,000-1,000,000 naive CD8 T cells. CD8 T cells were enriched using RosetteSep CD8+ T Cell Enrichment Cocktail and Ficoll-Paque, and the enriched cells then underwent ACK red cell lysis. Library construction relied on PCR. The instrument was a NextSeq 500. Bulk TCR libraries were generated as previously described, with the TCR primers listed in Table S5 used. Total RNA was purified with the Qiagen AllPrep DNA/RNA kit. Before analysis, reads from multiple sequencing runs of the same library were pooled. Turning to the authors' computational methods: Reads were retained only if the reads had an exact TCR constant sequence, and the retained reads were trimmed to 150 nt and grouped according to their 12-nt molecular barcodes. Reads within each barcode group were sub-clustered using a 15% Levenshtein threshold, and quality-weighted consensus sequences were constructed for each RNA molecule. Non-functional sequences were removed, as were lower-count sequences one edit away from another. Based on fitting two negative binomial distributions, any barcode sub-cluster with under 20% of the maximum read count was discarded. TCRdb's own reprocessing of the public reads used fastp at Q25 and MiXCR and kept productive beta chains. CDR3 protein duplicates are merged, each entry listing the most common genes and DNA. The V and J calls come from TCRdb's annotation, not from the publication. The sample table contains about 40,000 distinct CDR3 sequences; only one count was recorded for about 24% of them. Just under 1% of the sample comes from the top ten.

The clonotype comes from a human donor in good health. Some libraries in this study had Jurkat cell RNA spiked in. Sequencing was done on a sample of naive CD8+ T cells from blood, with Jurkat cell RNA spiked in. Taken with the paper, the label for cell subset or site translates to: FACS-sorted CD8+CD4-CCR7+CD45RA+ naive T cells.

The CDR3 reads CASSQDIGWREQFF. At the DNA level, the sequence is TGCGCCAGCAGCCAAGATATAGGGTGGCGTGAGCAGTTCTTC. This chain is built from TRBV4-3 and TRBJ2-1; a confident D gene designation cannot be given. V gives up 0 bases and J gives up 9 bases, and the segment between their germline ends measures 12 bases. The germline V gene gives CDR1 as LGHNA and CDR2 as YSLEER. The CDR3 contains 14 residues, cysteine and phenylalanine counted. Only the CDR3 region is kept as DNA, spanning 42 bases read in frame from base 1.